The source of this T cell receptor beta chain is a study of blood T cell repertoires in COVID-19. As for the study in general: From T cells, B-cell-depleted T cells, or PBMCs came the material, which was cDNA or gDNA.

Sequencing was performed with immunoSEQ multiplex PCR; in TCRdb, only in-frame clones are kept and a portion is missing. The sample yields about 260,000 clones, more than 85% seen once. The germline V gene has CDR1 MNHNY and CDR2 SVGAGI (reference sequence). There are 14 residues in the CDR3. J gave up 0 bases and V 6 bases, and 2 bases lay outside the gene matches. The sequenced sample was peripheral blood. The rearrangement joins TRBV6-6 to TRBJ2-3, with 8 bases matching TRBD2. The source is a person between 18 and 35 years old with COVID-19, enrolled during active disease. DNA for the CDR3: TGTGCCAGCAGCCTAGCGGGTAGCACAGATACGCAGTATTTT. It is translated as CASSLAGSTDTQYF.